Reported below is one TCR beta chain. Sequenced by immunoSEQ multiplex PCR; TCRdb stores in-frame clones only, minus some. The table lists about 79,000 clones, 90% of them singletons. The V segment lost 3 bases and the J segment 2 bases; nucleotides outside the gene matches: 0. The CDR3 runs to 13 residues. Germline lookup yields CDR1 MDHEN and CDR2 SYDVKM. The data were obtained in a study of OX40 agonist ivuxolimab in advanced cancers. Study-wide background: As their treatment, patients were administered ivuxolimab, an agonistic anti-OX40 (CD134) antibody.

V usage is TRBV28 and J usage is TRBJ1-2; 7 nucleotides agree with TRBD1. This receptor was obtained from an adult with an advanced solid tumor such as melanoma, head and neck, liver or kidney cancer. This specimen was CD4+ or CD8+ T cells sorted from blood, taken in a trial of the OX40 agonist ivuxolimab. The CDR3 DNA sequence: TGTGCCAGCAGTTTGACAGGGAACTATGGCTACACCTTC. Translated: CASSLTGNYGYTF.